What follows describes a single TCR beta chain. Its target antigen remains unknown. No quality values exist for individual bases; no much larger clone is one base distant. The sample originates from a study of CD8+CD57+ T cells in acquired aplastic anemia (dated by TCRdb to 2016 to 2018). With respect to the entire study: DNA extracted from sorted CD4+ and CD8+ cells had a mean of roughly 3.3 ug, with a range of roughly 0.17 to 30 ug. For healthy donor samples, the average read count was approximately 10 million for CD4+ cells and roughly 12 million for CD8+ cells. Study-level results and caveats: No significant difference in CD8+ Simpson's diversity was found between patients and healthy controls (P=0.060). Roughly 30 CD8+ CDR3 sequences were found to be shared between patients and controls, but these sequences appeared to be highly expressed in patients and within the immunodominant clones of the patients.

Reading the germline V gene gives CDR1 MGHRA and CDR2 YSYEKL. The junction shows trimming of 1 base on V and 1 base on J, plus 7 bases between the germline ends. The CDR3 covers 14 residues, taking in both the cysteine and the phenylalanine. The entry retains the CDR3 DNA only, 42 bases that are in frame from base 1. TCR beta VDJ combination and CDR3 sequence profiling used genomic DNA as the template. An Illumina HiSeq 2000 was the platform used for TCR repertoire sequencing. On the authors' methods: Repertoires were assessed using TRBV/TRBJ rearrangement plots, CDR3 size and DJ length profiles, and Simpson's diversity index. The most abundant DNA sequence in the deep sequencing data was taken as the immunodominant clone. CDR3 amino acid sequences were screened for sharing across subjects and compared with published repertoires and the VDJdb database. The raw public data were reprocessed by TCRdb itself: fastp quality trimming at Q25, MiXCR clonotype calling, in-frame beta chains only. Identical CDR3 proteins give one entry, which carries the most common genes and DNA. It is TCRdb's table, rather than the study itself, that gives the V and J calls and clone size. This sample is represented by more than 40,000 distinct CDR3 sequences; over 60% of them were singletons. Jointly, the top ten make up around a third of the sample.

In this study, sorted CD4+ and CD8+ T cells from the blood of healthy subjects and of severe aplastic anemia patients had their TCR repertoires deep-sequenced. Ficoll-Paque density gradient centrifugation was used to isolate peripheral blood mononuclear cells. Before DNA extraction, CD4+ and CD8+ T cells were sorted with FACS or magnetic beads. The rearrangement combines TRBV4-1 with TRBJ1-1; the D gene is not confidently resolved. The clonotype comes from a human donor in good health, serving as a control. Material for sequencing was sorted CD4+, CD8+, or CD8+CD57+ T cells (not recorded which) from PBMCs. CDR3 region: CASSQGAGNTEAFF. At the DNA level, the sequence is TGCGCCAGCAGCCAAGGAGCAGGGAACACTGAAGCTTTCTTT.